This T cell receptor beta chain is drawn from a study of T cell changes during pregnancy in multiple sclerosis. The protocol was immunoSEQ multiplex PCR, while the TCRdb copy is restricted to in-frame clones and leaves out a portion. The data contain just under 85,000 clones, roughly nine tenths of them singletons. CDR1 is SGHVS and CDR2 is FQNEAQ in the germline V gene. V gave up 5 bases and J gave up 2 bases, with 7 bases separating them. The CDR3 consists of 12 residues. This chain joins TRBV7-8 and TRBJ2-7, with D tentatively TRBD2 (5 bases). This material consisted of peripheral blood, taken in the first trimester of pregnancy. The source is a female donor with multiple sclerosis, enrolled in a pregnancy study. CDR3 sequence (DNA): TGTGCCAGCAGCCTTAGCGCCTACGAGCAGTACTTC. This translates into CASSLSAYEQYF.